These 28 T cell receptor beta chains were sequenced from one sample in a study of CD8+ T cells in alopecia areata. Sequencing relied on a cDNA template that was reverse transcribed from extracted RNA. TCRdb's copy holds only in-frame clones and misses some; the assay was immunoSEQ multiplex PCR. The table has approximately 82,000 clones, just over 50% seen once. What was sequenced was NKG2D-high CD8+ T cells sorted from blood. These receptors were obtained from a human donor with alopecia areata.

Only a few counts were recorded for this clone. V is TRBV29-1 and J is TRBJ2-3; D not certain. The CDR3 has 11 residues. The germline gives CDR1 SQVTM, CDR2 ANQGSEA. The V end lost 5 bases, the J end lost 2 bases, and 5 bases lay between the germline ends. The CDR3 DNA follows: TGCAGCGTTTTGCCCACAGATACGCAGTATTTT. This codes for CSVLPTDTQYF.

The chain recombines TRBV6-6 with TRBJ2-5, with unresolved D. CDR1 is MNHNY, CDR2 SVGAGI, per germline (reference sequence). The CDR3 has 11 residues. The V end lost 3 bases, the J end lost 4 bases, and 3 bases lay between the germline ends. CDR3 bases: TGTGCCAGCAGTTATTTAGAGACCCAGTACTTC. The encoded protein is CASSYLETQYF.

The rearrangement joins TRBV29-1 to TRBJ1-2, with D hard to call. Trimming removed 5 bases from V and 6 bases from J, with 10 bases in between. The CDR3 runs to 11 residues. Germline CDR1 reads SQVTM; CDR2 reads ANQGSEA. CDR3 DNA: TGCAGCGTTCGGTTTCTCGATGGCTACACCTTC. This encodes CSVRFLDGYTF.

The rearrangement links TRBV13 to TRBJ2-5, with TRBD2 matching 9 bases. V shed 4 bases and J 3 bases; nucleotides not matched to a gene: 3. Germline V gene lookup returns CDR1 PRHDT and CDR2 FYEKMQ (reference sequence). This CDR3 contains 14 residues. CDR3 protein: CASSSGLAEETQYF. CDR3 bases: TGTGCCAGCAGCTCGGGACTAGCAGAAGAGACCCAGTACTTC.

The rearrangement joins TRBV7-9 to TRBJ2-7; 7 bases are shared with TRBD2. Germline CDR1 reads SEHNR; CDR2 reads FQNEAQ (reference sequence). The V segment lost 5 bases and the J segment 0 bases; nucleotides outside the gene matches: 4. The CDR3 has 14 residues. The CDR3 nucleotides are TGTGCCAGCAGCCTCGGGACTATCTCCTACGAGCAGTACTTC. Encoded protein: CASSLGTISYEQYF.

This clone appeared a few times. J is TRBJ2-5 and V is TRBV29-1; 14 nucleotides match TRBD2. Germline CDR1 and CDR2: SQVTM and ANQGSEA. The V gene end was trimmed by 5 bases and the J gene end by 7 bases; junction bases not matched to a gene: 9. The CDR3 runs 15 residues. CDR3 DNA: TGCAGCGTTCGGACAGGGACTAGCGGGAGAGGGACCCAGTACTTC. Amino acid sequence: CSVRTGTSGRGTQYF.

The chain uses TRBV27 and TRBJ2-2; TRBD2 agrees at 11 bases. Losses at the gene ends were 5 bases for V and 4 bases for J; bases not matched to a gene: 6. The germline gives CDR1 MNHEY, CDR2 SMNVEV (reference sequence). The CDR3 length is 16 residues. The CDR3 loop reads CASSTLAGGPTGELFF. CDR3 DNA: TGTGCCAGCAGTACTTTAGCGGGGGGGCCCACCGGGGAGCTGTTTTTT.

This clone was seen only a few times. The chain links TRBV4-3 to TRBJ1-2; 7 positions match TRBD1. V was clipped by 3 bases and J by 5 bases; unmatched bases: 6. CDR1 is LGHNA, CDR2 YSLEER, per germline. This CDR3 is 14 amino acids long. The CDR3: CASSQQGGYYGYTF. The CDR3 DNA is TGCGCCAGCAGCCAGCAGGGGGGGTATTATGGCTACACCTTC.

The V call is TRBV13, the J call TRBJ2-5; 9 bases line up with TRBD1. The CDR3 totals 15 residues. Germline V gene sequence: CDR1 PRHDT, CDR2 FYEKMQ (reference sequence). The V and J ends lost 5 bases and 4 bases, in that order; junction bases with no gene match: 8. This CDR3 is CASSGGGQGRETQYF. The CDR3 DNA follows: TGTGCCAGCAGCGGAGGGGGACAGGGTAGAGAGACCCAGTACTTC.

The CDR3 spells CASSLWTEETQYF. CDR3 DNA sequence: TGTGCCAGCAGCTTATGGACCGAAGAGACCCAGTACTTC. The chain recombines TRBV11-2 with TRBJ2-5; D not certain. The germline V gene encodes CDR1 SGHAT and CDR2 FQNNGV. Trimming pared 2 bases from V and 3 bases from J, leaving 7 bases between. The CDR3 is 13 residues long.

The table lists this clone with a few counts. The CDR3 spells CAWSDRGPGNTIYF. The DNA for the CDR3 is TGTGCCTGGAGTGACAGGGGGCCCGGAAACACCATATATTTT. This sequence joins TRBV30 and TRBJ1-3; 9 positions agree with TRBD1. The CDR3 consists of 14 residues. Germline assignment: CDR1 GTSNPN and CDR2 SVGIG (reference sequence). With V trimmed by 1 base and J by 4 bases, 2 bases remained unmatched. Based on the CDR3 plus reference TRBV30 and TRBJ1-3, the full variable domain is SQTIHQWPATLVQPVGSPLSLECTVEGTSNPNLYWYRQAAGRGLQLLFYSVGIGQISSEVPQNLSASRPQDRQFILSSKKLLLSDSGFYLCAWSDRGPGNTIYFGEGSWLTVV.

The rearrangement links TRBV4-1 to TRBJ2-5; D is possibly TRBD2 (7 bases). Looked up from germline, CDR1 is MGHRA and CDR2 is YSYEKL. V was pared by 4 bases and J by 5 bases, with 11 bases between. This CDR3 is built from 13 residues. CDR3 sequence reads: CASSLQGGETQYF. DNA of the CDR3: TGCGCCAGCAGCCTACAGGGAGGGGAGACCCAGTACTTC.

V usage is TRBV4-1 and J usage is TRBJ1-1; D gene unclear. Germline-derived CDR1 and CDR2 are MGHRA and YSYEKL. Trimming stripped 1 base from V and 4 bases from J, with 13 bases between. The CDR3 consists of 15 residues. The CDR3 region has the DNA TGCGCCAGCAGCCAAGGGTCGTGGATTGGCACTGAAGCTTTCTTT. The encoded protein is CASSQGSWIGTEAFF.

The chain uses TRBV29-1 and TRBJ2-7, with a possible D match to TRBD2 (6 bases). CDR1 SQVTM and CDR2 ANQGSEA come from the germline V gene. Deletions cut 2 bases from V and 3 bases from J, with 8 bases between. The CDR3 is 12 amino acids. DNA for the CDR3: TGCAGCGTTGAACAGGAGGGCTACGAGCAGTACTTC. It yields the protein CSVEQEGYEQYF.

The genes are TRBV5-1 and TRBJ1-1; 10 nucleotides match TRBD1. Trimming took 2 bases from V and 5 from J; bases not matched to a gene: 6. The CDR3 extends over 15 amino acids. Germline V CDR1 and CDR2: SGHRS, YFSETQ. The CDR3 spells CASSLRQGADTEAFF. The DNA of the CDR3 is TGCGCCAGCAGCTTAAGACAGGGGGCTGATACTGAAGCTTTCTTT.

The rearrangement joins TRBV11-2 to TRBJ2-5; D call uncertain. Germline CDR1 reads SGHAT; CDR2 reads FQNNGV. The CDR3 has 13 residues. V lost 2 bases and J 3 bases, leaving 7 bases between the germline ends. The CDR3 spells CASSLTEEETQYF. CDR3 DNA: TGTGCCAGCAGCTTAACCGAAGAAGAGACCCAGTACTTC.

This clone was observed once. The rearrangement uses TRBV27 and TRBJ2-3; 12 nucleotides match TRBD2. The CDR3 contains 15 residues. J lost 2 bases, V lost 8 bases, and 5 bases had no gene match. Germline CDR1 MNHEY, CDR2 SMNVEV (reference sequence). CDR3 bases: TGTGCCAGCTCCCCTAGCGGGGGGGACACAGATACGCAGTATTTT. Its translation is CASSPSGGDTDTQYF.

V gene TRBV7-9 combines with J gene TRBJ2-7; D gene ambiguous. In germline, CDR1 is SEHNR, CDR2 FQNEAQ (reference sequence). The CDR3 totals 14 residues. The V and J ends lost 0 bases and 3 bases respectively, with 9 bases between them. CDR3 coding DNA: TGTGCCAGCAGCTTAGCGCAGTCAGGCTACGAGCAGTACTTC. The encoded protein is CASSLAQSGYEQYF.

CDR3 in amino acids: CAWSVSYEQYF. As DNA, the CDR3 is TGTGCCTGGAGTGTAAGCTACGAGCAGTACTTC. The chain links TRBV30 to TRBJ2-7; D is uncertain. The CDR3 spans 11 residues. Deletions cut 0 bases from V and 3 bases from J, with 3 bases between. The germline V gene has CDR1 GTSNPN and CDR2 SVGIG (reference sequence).

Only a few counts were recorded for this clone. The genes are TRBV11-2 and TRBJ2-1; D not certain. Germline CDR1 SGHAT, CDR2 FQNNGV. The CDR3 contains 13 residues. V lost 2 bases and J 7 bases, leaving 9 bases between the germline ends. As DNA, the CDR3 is TGTGCCAGCAGCTTATCGACTGTAAATGAGCAGTTCTTC. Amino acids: CASSLSTVNEQFF. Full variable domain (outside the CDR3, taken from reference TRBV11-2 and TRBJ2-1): EAGVAQSPRYKIIEKRQSVAFWCNPISGHATLYWYQQILGQGPKLLIQFQNNGVVDDSQLPKDRFSAERLKGVDSTLKIQPAKLEDSAVYLCASSLSTVNEQFFGPGTRLTVL.

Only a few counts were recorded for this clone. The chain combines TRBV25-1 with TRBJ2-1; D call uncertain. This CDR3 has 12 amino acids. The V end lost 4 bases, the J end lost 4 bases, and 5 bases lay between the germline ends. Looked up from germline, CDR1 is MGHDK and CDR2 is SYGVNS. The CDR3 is CASSVHYNEQFF. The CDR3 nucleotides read TGTGCCAGCAGTGTTCATTACAATGAGCAGTTCTTC.

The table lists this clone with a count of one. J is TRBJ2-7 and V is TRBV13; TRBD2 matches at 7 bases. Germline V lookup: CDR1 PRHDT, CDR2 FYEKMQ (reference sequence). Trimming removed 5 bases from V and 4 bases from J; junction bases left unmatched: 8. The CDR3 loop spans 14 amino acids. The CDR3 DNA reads TGTGCCAGCAGCATCCGGGGGGAGTTATACGAGCAGTACTTC. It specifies CASSIRGELYEQYF.

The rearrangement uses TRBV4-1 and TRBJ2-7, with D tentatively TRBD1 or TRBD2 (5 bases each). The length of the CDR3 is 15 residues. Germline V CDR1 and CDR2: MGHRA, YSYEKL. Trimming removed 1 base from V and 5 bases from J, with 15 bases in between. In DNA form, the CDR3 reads TGCGCCAGCAGCCAAGTCCCTGGGGTGGGGGACGAGCAGTACTTC. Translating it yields CASSQVPGVGDEQYF.

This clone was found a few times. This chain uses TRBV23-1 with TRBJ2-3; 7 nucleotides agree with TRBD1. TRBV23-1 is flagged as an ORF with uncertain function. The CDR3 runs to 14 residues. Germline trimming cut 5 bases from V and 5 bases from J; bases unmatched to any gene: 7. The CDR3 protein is CASSFRQGRDTQYF. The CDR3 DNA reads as TGCGCCAGCAGTTTTCGACAGGGACGAGATACGCAGTATTTT.

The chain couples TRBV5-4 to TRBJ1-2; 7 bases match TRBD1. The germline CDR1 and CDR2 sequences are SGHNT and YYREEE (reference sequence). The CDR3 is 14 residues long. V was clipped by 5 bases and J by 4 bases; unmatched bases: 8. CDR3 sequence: CASRLGGTVYGYTF. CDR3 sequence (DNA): TGTGCCAGCAGATTAGGCGGGACAGTCTATGGCTACACCTTC.

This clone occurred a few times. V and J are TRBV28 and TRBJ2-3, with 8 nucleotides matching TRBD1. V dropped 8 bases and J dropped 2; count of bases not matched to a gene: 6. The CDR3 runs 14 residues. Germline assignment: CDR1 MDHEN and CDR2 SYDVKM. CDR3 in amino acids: CASARDRYTDTQYF. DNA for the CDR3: TGTGCCAGCGCACGGGACAGGTACACAGATACGCAGTATTTT.

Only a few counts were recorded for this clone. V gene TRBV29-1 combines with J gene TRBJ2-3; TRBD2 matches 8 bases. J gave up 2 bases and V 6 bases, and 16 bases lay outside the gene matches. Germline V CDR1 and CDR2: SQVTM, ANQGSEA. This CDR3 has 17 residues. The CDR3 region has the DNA TGCAGCGTCCATCAATCGGTGGTAGCGGGGTTCACAGATACGCAGTATTTT. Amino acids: CSVHQSVVAGFTDTQYF.

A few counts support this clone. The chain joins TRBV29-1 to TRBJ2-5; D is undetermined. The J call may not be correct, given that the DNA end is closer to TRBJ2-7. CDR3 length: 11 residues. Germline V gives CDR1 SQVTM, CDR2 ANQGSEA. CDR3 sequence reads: CSVFDTDEQYF. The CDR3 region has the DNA TGCAGCGTCTTCGACACAGACGAGCAGTACTTC.